These T cell receptor beta chains were read from a single sample in a study of T cell responses to AZD1222 COVID-19 vaccine. Measured with immunoSEQ multiplex PCR; TCRdb has only the in-frame clones, and not every one. The sample carries under 150,000 clones, 93% recorded once. The source was peripheral blood, collected on day 0 of AZD1222 vaccination. The origin of the receptors is an adult in good health. The CDR3 runs from the conserved cysteine through the conserved F or W. A D gene is named only where the DNA matches it firmly. Clone size appears in some rows only: once, few, many, or a class for an expanded clone.

size: once; J: TRBJ2-5; V: TRBV5-1; D: .; DNA: TGCGCCAGCAGCACCCTACAGGGTTACCAAGAGACCCAGTACTTC; CDR3: CASSTLQGYQETQYF
size: .; J: TRBJ1-2; V: TRBV5-6; D: .; DNA: TGTGCCAGCAGCTTGGACCGACGGACCCTTCTAGGAGGCACCTTC; CDR3: CASSLDRRTLLGGTF
size: .; J: TRBJ1-2; V: TRBV14; D: .; DNA: TGTGCCAGCAGCCAAGACACGAGCCGGAGGCGTAACTATGGCTACACCTTC; CDR3: CASSQDTSRRRNYGYTF
size: .; J: TRBJ2-2; V: TRBV7-9; D: .; DNA: TGTGCCAGCAGCCAAGACAAGACGAACACCGGGGAGCTGTTTTTT; CDR3: CASSQDKTNTGELFF
size: .; J: TRBJ1-1; V: TRBV6-5; D: TRBD1; DNA: TGTGCCAGCAGTTCATGGACAGGCGGCCCTGAAGCTTTCTTT; CDR3: CASSSWTGGPEAFF
size: .; J: TRBJ1-1; V: TRBV6-4; D: .; DNA: TGTGCCGGACGAACAGGGAACACTGAAGCTTTCTTT; CDR3: CAGRTGNTEAFF
size: .; J: TRBJ1-1; V: TRBV3-1/TRBV3-2; D: .; DNA: TGTGCCAGCAGCCCCCTGGGGGCAACCGTTGAAGCTTTCTTT; CDR3: CASSPLGATVEAFF
size: .; J: TRBJ2-2; V: TRBV21-1; D: .; DNA: TGTGCCAGCAGCAATGAGGGCGGGGAGCTGTTTTTT; CDR3: CASSNEGGELFF
size: .; J: TRBJ1-1; V: TRBV19; D: .; DNA: TGTGCCAGTAGTATACGGCAGCCAATGAACACTGAAGCTTTCTTT; CDR3: CASSIRQPMNTEAFF
size: .; J: TRBJ1-1; V: TRBV19; D: .; DNA: TGTGCCAGTAGCCTTTGGGAAGACACTGAAGCTTTCTTT; CDR3: CASSLWEDTEAFF
size: .; J: TRBJ2-7; V: TRBV27; D: .; DNA: TGTGCCAGCAGTTTAGGAAGGGGTTACGAGCAGTACTTC; CDR3: CASSLGRGYEQYF
size: .; J: TRBJ2-5; V: TRBV30; D: .; DNA: TGTGCCTGGAGTGTTAGGCAGATCGGGGAGACCCAGTACTTC; CDR3: CAWSVRQIGETQYF
size: .; J: TRBJ1-1; V: TRBV2; D: TRBD1; DNA: TGTGCCAGCAGGGACAGGGTGAGCACTGAAGCTTTCTTT; CDR3: CASRDRVSTEAFF
size: .; J: TRBJ2-1; V: TRBV2; D: .; DNA: TGTGCCAGCAGTCGCGGGAATGAGCAGTTCTTC; CDR3: CASSRGNEQFF